Only a few counts were recorded for the clone carrying this T cell receptor (beta chain). The target antigen is unknown. This record belongs to a study of blood T cells in healthy people across ages. Study findings and constraints: Bulk PBMC profiling left naive and antigen-experienced comparisons inconclusive. Roughly linearly, TCR beta diversity per million T cells fell as age increased.

There were at least 5.5 micrograms of total RNA extracted from every sample. Alongside a J-beta primer mix, a sample-barcoded 5' primer served in a second PCR lasting 7 to 11 cycles. Each CDR3 protein is one row after TCRdb ran MiXCR on the 5' RACE reads. The sample includes 1 million or so distinct CDR3 sequences, under 45% of them seen just once. V lost 0 bases, J lost 10 bases, and 19 bases lay in between. The germline V gene encodes CDR1 DFQATT and CDR2 SNEGSKA (reference sequence). The length of the CDR3 is 15 residues. The chain recombines TRBV20-1 with TRBJ2-1; weak D call: TRBD1 (6 bases). The TCR originated in a woman aged 60-75 years in good health. Sequencing input: blood. CDR3: CSARDEDSYRWEQFF. The DNA for the CDR3 is TGCAGTGCTAGAGACGAGGACAGCTATAGGTGGGAGCAGTTCTTC.